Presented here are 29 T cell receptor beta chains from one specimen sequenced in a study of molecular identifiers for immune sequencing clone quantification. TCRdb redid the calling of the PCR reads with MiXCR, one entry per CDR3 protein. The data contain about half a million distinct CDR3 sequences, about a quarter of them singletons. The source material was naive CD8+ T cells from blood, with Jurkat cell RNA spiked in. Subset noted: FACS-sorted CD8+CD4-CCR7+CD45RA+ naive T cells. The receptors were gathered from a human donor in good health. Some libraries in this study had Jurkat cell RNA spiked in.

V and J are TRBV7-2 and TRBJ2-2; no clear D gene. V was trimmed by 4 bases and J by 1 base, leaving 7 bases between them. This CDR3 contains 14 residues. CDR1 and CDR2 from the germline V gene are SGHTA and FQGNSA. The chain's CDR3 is CASSYYLNTGELFF. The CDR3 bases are TGTGCCAGCAGCTACTATCTGAACACCGGGGAGCTGTTTTTT.

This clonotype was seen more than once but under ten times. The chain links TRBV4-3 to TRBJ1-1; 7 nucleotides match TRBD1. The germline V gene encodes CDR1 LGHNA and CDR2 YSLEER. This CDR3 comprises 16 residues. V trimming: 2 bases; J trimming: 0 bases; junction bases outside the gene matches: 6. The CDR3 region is CASSQTAGQMNTEAFF. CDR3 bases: TGCGCCAGCAGCCAAACCGCGGGACAGATGAACACTGAAGCTTTCTTT.

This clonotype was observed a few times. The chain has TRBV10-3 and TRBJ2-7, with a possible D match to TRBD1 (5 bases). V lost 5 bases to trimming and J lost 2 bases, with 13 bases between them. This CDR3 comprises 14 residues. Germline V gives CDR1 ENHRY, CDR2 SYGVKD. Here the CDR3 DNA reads TGTGCCATCAGTACGTCCGTGGGGCCCTACGAGCAGTACTTC. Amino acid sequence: CAISTSVGPYEQYF.

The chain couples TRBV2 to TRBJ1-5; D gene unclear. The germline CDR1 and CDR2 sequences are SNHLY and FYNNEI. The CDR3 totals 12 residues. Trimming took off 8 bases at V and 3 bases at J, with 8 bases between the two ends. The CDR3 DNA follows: TGTGCCAGCGGCTGTGACAATCAGCCCCAGCATTTT. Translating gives CASGCDNQPQHF.

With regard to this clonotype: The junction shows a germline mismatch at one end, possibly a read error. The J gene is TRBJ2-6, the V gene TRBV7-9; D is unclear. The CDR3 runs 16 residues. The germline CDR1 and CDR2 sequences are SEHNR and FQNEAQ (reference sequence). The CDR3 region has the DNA TGTGCTAGCAGCTTGATGAGCCTTTCTGGGGCCAACGTCCTGACTTTC. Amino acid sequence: CASSLMSLSGANVLTF.

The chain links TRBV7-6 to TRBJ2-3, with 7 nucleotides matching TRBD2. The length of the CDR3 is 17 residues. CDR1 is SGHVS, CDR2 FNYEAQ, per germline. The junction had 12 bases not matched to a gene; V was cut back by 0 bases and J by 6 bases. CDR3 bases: TGTGCCAGCAGCTTAGCCGGGACTCGGGGGGTATGGGATACGCAGTATTTT. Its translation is CASSLAGTRGVWDTQYF.

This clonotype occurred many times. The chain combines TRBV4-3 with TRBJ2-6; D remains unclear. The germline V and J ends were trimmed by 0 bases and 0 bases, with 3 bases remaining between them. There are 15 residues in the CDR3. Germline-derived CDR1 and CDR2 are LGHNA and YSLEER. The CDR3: CASSQERSGANVLTF. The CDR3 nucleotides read TGCGCCAGCAGCCAAGAACGCTCTGGGGCCAACGTCCTGACTTTC.

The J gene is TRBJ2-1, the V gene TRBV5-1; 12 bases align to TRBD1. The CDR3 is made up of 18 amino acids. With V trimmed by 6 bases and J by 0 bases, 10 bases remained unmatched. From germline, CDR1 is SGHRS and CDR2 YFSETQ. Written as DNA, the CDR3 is TGCGCCAGCAACCAAGGGACAGGGGGCGTCAGCTCCTACAATGAGCAGTTCTTC. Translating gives CASNQGTGGVSSYNEQFF.

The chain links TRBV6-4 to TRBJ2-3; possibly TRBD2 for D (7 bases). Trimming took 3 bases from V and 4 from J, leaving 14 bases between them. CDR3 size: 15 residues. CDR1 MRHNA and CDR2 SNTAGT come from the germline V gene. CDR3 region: CASSDRGAVADTQYF. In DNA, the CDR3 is TGTGCCAGCAGTGATCGGGGGGCGGTTGCAGATACGCAGTATTTT.

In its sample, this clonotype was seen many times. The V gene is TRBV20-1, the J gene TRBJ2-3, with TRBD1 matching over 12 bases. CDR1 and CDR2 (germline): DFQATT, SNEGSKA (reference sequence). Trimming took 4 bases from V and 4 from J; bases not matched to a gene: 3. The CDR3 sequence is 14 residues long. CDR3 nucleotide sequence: TGCAGTGCTACCGGGACAGGGGGCCCAGATACGCAGTATTTT. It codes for CSATGTGGPDTQYF.

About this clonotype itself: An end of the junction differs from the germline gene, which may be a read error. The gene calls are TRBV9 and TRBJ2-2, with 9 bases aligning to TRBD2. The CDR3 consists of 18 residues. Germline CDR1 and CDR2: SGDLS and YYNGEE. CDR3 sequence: CASSVERASGMMGGELLF. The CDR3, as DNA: TGTGCCAGCAGCGTAGAACGCGCTAGCGGGATGATGGGCGGGGAGCTGCTTTTT.

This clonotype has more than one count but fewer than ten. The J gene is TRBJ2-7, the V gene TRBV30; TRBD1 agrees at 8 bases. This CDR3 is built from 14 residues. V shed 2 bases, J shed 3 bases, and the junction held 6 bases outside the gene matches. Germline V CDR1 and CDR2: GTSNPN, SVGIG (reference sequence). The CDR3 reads CAWSFGQGDYEQYF. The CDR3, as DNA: TGTGCCTGGAGTTTCGGACAGGGTGACTACGAGCAGTACTTC.

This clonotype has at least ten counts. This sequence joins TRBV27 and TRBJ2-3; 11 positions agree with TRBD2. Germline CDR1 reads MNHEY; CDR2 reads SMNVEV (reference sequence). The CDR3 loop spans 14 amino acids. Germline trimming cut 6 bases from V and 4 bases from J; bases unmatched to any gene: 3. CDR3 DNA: TGTGCCAGCAGCTTAGCGGGGGGGCCAGATACGCAGTATTTT. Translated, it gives CASSLAGGPDTQYF.

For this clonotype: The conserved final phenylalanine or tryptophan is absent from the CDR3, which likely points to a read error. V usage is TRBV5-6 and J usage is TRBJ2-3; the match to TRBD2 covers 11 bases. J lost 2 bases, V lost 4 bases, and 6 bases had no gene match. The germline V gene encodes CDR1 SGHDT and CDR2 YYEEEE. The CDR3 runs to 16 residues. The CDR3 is CASSNGLAGITDTQYS. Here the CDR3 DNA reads TGTGCCAGCAGCAACGGACTAGCGGGTATCACAGATACGCAGTATTCT.

The CDR3 DNA reads as TGTGCCAGCAGCTTAGCGCCGGCCCAGGGATCTAGTGGAAACACCATATATTTT. Protein: CASSLAPAQGSSGNTIYF. J is TRBJ1-3 and V is TRBV7-8; a possible D gene is TRBD1 (5 bases). Trimming pared 0 bases from V and 3 bases from J, leaving 18 bases between. The CDR3 contains 18 residues. CDR1 is SGHVS and CDR2 is FQNEAQ in the germline V gene.

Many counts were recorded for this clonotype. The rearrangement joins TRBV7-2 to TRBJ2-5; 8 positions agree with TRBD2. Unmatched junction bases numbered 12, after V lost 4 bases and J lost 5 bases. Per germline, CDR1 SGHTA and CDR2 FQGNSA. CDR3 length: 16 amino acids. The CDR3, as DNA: TGTGCCAGCAGCTCCTATGGGACTAGAAAGGGGGAGACCCAGTACTTC. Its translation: CASSSYGTRKGETQYF.

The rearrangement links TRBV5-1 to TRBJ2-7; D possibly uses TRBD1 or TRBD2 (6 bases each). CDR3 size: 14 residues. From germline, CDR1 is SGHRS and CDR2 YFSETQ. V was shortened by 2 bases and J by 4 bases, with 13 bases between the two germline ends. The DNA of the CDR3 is TGCGCCAGCAGCTTCTACCCGGGGGCGTACGAGCAGTACTTC. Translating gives CASSFYPGAYEQYF.

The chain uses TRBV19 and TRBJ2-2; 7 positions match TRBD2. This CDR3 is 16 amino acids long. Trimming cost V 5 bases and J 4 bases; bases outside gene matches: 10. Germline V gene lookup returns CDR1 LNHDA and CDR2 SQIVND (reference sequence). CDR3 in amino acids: CASSPGGGRSTGELFF. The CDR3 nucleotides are TGTGCCAGTAGTCCGGGCGGGGGTCGGTCCACCGGGGAGCTGTTTTTT.

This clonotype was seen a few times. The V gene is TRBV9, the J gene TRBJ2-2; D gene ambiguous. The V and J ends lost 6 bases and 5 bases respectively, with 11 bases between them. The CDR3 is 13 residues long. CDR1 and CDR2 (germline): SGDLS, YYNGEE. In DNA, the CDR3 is TGTGCCAGCATGTGGGGAATGACCGGGGAGCTGTTTTTT. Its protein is CASMWGMTGELFF.

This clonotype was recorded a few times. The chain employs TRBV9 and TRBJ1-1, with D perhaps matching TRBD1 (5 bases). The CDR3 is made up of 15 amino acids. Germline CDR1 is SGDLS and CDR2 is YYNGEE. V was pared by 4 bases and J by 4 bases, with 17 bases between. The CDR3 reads CASSPSDSKGTEAFF. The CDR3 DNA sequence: TGTGCCAGCAGCCCATCTGACAGTAAGGGCACTGAAGCTTTCTTT.

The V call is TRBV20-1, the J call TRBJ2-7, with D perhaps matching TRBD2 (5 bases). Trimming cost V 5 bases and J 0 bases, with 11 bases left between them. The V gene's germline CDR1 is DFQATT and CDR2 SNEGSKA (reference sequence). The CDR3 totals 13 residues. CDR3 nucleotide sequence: TGCAGTGCTCGATCCGGAGGCTCCTACGAGCAGTACTTC. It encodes CSARSGGSYEQYF.

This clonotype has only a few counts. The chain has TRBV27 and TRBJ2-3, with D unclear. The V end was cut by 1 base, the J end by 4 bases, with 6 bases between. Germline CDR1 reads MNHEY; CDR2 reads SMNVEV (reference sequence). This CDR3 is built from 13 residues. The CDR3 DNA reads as TGTGCCAGCAGTTTATTCATGGCAGATACGCAGTATTTT. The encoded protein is CASSLFMADTQYF.

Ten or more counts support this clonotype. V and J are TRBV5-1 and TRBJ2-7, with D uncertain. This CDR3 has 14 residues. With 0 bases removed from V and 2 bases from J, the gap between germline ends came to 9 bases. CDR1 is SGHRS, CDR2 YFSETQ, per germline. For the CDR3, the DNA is TGCGCCAGCAGCTTGGTTGCGGCCACCTACGAGCAGTACTTC. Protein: CASSLVAATYEQYF.

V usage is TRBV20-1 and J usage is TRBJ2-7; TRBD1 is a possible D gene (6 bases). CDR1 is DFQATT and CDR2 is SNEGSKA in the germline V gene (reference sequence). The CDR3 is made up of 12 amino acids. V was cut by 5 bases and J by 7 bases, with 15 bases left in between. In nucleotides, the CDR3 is TGCAGTGCTGGTATGGGGGCGCTTGAGCAGTACTTC. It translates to CSAGMGALEQYF.

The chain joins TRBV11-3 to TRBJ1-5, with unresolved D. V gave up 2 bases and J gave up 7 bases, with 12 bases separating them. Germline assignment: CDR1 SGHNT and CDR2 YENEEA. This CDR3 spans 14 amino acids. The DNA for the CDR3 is TGTGCCAGCAGCTTAATGGAGGTCGGGCAGCCCCAGCATTTT. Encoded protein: CASSLMEVGQPQHF.

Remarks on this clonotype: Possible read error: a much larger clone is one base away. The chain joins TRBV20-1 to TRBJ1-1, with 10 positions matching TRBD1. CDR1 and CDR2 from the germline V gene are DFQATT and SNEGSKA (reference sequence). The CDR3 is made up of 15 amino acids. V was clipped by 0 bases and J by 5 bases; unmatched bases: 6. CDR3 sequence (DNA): TGCAGTGCTAGAGAGCTGACAGGGGGCCAAACTGAAGCTTTCTTT. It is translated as CSARELTGGQTEAFF.

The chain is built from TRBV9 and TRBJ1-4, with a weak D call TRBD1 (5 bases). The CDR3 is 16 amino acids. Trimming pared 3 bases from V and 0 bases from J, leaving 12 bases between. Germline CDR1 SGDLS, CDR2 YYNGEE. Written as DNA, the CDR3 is TGTGCCAGCAGCGCCCCAGGGCTTGCAACTAATGAAAAACTGTTTTTT. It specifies CASSAPGLATNEKLFF.

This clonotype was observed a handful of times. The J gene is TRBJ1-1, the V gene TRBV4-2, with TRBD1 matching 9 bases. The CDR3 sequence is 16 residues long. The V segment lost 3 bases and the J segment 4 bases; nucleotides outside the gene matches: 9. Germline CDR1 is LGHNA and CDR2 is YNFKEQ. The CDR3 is CASSHPWTGEGTEAFF. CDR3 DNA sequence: TGTGCCAGCAGCCATCCCTGGACAGGGGAGGGCACTGAAGCTTTCTTT.

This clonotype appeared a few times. As DNA, the CDR3 is TGTGCCAGCAGTTTATACGACATAAGGACAGATAGCAATCAGCCCCAGCATTTT. Amino acids: CASSLYDIRTDSNQPQHF. The J gene is TRBJ1-5, the V gene TRBV27; D perhaps matches TRBD1 (6 bases). Trimming shortened V by 1 base and J by 0 bases, and 16 bases separated the two germline ends. The CDR3 runs 18 residues. Germline assignment: CDR1 MNHEY and CDR2 SMNVEV (reference sequence).